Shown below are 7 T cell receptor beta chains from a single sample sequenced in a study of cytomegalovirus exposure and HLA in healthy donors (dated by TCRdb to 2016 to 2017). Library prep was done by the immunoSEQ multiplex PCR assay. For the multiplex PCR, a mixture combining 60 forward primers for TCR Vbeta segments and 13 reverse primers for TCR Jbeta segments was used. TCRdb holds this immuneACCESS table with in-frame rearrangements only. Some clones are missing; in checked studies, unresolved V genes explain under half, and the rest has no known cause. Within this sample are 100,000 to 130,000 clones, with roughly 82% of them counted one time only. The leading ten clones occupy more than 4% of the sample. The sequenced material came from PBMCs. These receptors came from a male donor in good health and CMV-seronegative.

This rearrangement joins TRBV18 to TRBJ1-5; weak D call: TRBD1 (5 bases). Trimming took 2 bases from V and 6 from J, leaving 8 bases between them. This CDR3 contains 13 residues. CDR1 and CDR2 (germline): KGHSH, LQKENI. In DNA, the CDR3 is TGTGCCAGCTCACCAGGGGCTGGTCAGCCCCAGCATTTT. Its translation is CASSPGAGQPQHF.

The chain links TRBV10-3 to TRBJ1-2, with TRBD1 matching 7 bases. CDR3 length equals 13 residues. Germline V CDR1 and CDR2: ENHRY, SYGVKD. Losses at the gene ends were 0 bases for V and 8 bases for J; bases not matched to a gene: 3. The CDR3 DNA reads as TGTGCCATCAGTGAGTCACAGGGGAGGGGCTACACCTTC. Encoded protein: CAISESQGRGYTF.

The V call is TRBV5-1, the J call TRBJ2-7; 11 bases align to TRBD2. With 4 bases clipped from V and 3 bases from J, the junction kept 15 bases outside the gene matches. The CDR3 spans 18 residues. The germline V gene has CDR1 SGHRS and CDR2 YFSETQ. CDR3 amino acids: CASSLARGLAGGFYEQYF. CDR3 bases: TGCGCCAGCAGCCTGGCCCGGGGGCTAGCGGGAGGTTTCTACGAGCAGTACTTC.

This chain's CDR3 is CASSLSGMPAYEQYF. The CDR3 nucleotides read TGCGCCAGCAGCTTGTCGGGAATGCCCGCTTACGAGCAGTACTTC. The chain couples TRBV5-1 to TRBJ2-7; maybe TRBD2 (5 bases). This CDR3 is 15 amino acids long. Trimming took 1 base from V and 4 from J, leaving 15 bases between them. CDR1 SGHRS and CDR2 YFSETQ come from the germline V gene.

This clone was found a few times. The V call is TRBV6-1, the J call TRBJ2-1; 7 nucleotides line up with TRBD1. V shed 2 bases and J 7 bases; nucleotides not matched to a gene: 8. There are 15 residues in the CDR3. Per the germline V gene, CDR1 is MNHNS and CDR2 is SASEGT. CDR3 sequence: CASSEIWTGINEQFF. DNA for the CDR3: TGTGCCAGCAGTGAAATATGGACAGGAATTAATGAGCAGTTCTTC.

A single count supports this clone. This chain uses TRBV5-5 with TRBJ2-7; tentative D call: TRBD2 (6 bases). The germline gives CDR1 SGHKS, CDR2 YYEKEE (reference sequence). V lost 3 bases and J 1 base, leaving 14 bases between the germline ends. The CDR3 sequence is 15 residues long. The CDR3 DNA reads TGTGCCAGCAGCTGGCTGGGGCTAGCGTCCTACGAGCAGTACTTC. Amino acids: CASSWLGLASYEQYF.

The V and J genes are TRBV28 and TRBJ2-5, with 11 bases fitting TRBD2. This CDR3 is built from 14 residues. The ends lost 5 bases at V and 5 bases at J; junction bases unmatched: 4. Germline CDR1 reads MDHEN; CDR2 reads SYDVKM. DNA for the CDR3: TGTGCCAGCAGTCCCCGACTAGCGGGGGAGACCCAGTACTTC. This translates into CASSPRLAGETQYF. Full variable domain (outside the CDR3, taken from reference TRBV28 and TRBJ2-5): DVKVTQSSRYLVKRTGEKVFLECVQDMDHENMFWYRQDPGLGLRLIYFSYDVKMKEKGDIPEGYSVSREKKERFSLILESASTNQTSMYLCASSPRLAGETQYFGPGTRLLVL.